This passage covers 26 T cell receptor beta chains from one sample sequenced in a study of blood T cells in healthy people across ages. Next came a second PCR, run for about 6 to 12 cycles, which used a sample-barcoded 5' primer along with a J-beta primer mix. TCRdb ran MiXCR on the 5' RACE reads and lists one entry per CDR3 protein. The sample has roughly 1.9 million distinct CDR3 sequences, roughly two fifths seen once; the top ten hold 23%. What was sequenced was blood. Receptors originate from a human donor in good health.

This clonotype was observed a handful of times. The chain joins TRBV3-1 to TRBJ1-5; 10 bases agree with TRBD1. The CDR3 loop spans 16 amino acids. Per germline, CDR1 LGHDT and CDR2 YNNKEL (reference sequence). Losses at the gene ends were 1 base for V and 2 bases for J; bases not matched to a gene: 2. CDR3 sequence (DNA): TGTGCCAGCAGCCAAGCTGGGACAGGGGGCAATCAGCCCCAGCATTTT. Residues: CASSQAGTGGNQPQHF.

As DNA, the CDR3 is TGCAGTGCTTTAGCGGGGGCGCTCCAAGAGACCCAGTACTTC. Translation gives CSALAGALQETQYF. The chain combines TRBV20-1 with TRBJ2-5, with 9 bases identical to TRBD2. V was clipped by 5 bases and J by 1 base; unmatched bases: 5. CDR3 length: 14 residues. CDR1 and CDR2 from the germline V gene are DFQATT and SNEGSKA (reference sequence).

This sequence joins TRBV2 and TRBJ1-1; D remains unclear. V dropped 4 bases and J dropped 2 bases, with 11 bases sitting between them. The CDR3 runs 14 residues. CDR1 and CDR2 from the germline V gene are SNHLY and FYNNEI. CDR3 coding DNA: TGTGCCAGCAGTGTTCGGACGACAAACACTGAAGCTTTCTTT. It is translated as CASSVRTTNTEAFF.

The chain uses TRBV29-1 and TRBJ2-2, with D possibly TRBD1 on 6 matching bases. The CDR3 consists of 15 residues. V was pared by 7 bases and J by 6 bases, with 21 bases between. CDR1 SQVTM and CDR2 ANQGSEA come from the germline V gene. The CDR3: CSATETGGGSGELFF. In DNA, the CDR3 is TGCAGCGCCACAGAGACAGGTGGTGGGTCCGGGGAGCTGTTTTTT.

V and J are TRBV4-2 and TRBJ2-3; 8 bases are a match to TRBD2. J lost 6 bases, V lost 4 bases, and 15 bases had no gene match. This CDR3 is 17 amino acids long. Germline CDR1 LGHNA, CDR2 YNFKEQ. CDR3 nucleotide sequence: TGTGCCAGCAGCCCCCTCGACGGTAGCGGGGCTAGGGATACGCAGTATTTT. It yields the protein CASSPLDGSGARDTQYF.

This clonotype was seen once. This chain uses TRBV12-5 with TRBJ1-1; a weak D match, TRBD1 (5 bases). The CDR3 runs 15 residues. CDR1 is LGHNT and CDR2 is FRNRAP in the germline V gene. Trimming shortened V by 6 bases and J by 4 bases, and 18 bases separated the two germline ends. The CDR3 region is CASGFTQGVTTEAFF. As DNA, the CDR3 is TGTGCTAGTGGCTTCACTCAGGGCGTCACCACTGAAGCTTTCTTT.

The V gene is TRBV19, the J gene TRBJ2-2; 7 nucleotides line up with TRBD1. The length of the CDR3 is 16 residues. Germline V lookup: CDR1 LNHDA, CDR2 SQIVND (reference sequence). The V gene end was trimmed by 6 bases and the J gene end by 3 bases; junction bases not matched to a gene: 10. The CDR3 loop reads CASRLHRGDYTGELFF. In DNA, the CDR3 is TGTGCCAGTAGGCTCCACAGGGGTGATTACACCGGGGAGCTGTTTTTT.

The V call is TRBV28, the J call TRBJ2-6; D uncertain. With 4 bases removed from V and 0 bases from J, the gap between germline ends came to 10 bases. The CDR3 is made up of 16 amino acids. Germline V gives CDR1 MDHEN, CDR2 SYDVKM. CDR3 amino acids: CASSSASDSGANVLTF. CDR3 sequence (DNA): TGTGCCAGCAGTTCTGCGTCAGACTCTGGGGCCAACGTCCTGACTTTC.

The rearrangement links TRBV28 to TRBJ1-2; D remains unclear. CDR1 MDHEN and CDR2 SYDVKM come from the germline V gene. CDR3 length: 12 residues. V lost 6 bases and J 7 bases, leaving 12 bases between the germline ends. The CDR3 DNA reads as TGTGCCAGCAGCGCCCAATGGGGTGGCTACACCTTC. It codes for CASSAQWGGYTF.

This clonotype was counted only a few times. The J gene is TRBJ1-4, the V gene TRBV20-1; TRBD1 aligns across 7 bases. Germline trimming cut 4 bases from V and 4 bases from J; bases unmatched to any gene: 3. CDR3 length: 13 residues. Per germline, CDR1 DFQATT and CDR2 SNEGSKA (reference sequence). CDR3 nucleotide sequence: TGCAGTGCTAAGGGACAGTTTAATGAAAAACTGTTTTTT. Translation: CSAKGQFNEKLFF.

The DNA for the CDR3 is TGCAGTGCCCCCCCCGGGGGGGGCCAGGGTTACGAGACCCAGTACTTC. Encoded protein: CSAPPGGGQGYETQYF. The chain combines TRBV20-1 with TRBJ2-5, with TRBD2 matching over 8 bases. This CDR3 is built from 16 residues. The ends lost 6 bases at V and 5 bases at J; junction bases unmatched: 17. Per germline, CDR1 DFQATT and CDR2 SNEGSKA (reference sequence).

This clonotype turned up a few times. The CDR3 bases are TGCGCCAGCAGCCACACCCGGGGAAAGCATGGCTACACCTTC. Its protein is CASSHTRGKHGYTF. The chain employs TRBV4-3 and TRBJ1-2; D is unclear. The V end lost 3 bases, the J end lost 6 bases, and 14 bases lay between the germline ends. The CDR3 consists of 14 residues. Germline CDR1 LGHNA, CDR2 YSLEER.

The rearrangement joins TRBV20-1 to TRBJ1-1; 8 bases map to TRBD1. V was pared by 0 bases and J by 7 bases, with 7 bases of the junction left unmatched. Germline assignment: CDR1 DFQATT and CDR2 SNEGSKA (reference sequence). This CDR3 has 14 residues. The CDR3: CSARDTGQAYEAFF. The DNA of the CDR3 is TGCAGTGCTAGAGATACGGGACAGGCCTATGAAGCTTTCTTT.

This clonotype was picked up many times. The chain carries TRBV9 and TRBJ1-2; possible D gene TRBD1, 5 bases. Per the germline V gene, CDR1 is SGDLS and CDR2 is YYNGEE. The CDR3 extends over 16 amino acids. Trimming took off 2 bases at V and 4 bases at J, with 18 bases between the two ends. Here the CDR3 DNA reads TGTGCCAGCAGCGTCGGGGGAAGGGTCCTGGGCTATGGCTACACCTTC. Translated, it gives CASSVGGRVLGYGYTF.

The chain uses TRBV6-5 and TRBJ1-2; D is uncertain. V was clipped by 2 bases and J by 8 bases, with 12 bases between them. Germline V gene lookup returns CDR1 MNHEY and CDR2 SVGAGI. The CDR3 extends over 13 amino acids. The CDR3 DNA follows: TGTGCCAGCAGTTACGGGCAGGCACTGGGCTACACCTTC. Its translation: CASSYGQALGYTF.

In this sample, this clonotype turned up a few times. The chain couples TRBV12-3 or TRBV12-4 to TRBJ1-5; TRBD1 might be the D (5 bases). V was shortened by 5 bases and J by 5 bases, with 13 bases between the two germline ends. The CDR3 spans 14 residues. The CDR3 reads CASSQQESYQPQHF. For the CDR3, the DNA is TGTGCCAGCAGTCAACAGGAGTCATATCAGCCCCAGCATTTT.

This clonotype was counted between two and nine times. This chain connects TRBV27 to TRBJ1-2, with D perhaps matching TRBD1 (5 bases). The CDR3 has 17 amino acids. V was clipped by 7 bases and J by 1 base, with 22 bases between them. CDR1 is MNHEY, CDR2 SMNVEV, per germline (reference sequence). The CDR3 reads CASKVPTRQNLNYGYTF. CDR3 DNA sequence: TGTGCCAGCAAGGTCCCCACCCGACAGAATCTTAACTATGGCTACACCTTC.

This rearrangement joins TRBV10-3 to TRBJ2-1; D uncertain. Trimming removed 11 bases at V and 6 bases at J, with 17 bases between. The CDR3 loop spans 13 amino acids. Germline lookup yields CDR1 ENHRY and CDR2 SYGVKD. CDR3 amino acids: CAYASVDINEQFF. For the CDR3, the DNA is TGTGCCTATGCATCAGTAGACATCAATGAGCAGTTCTTC.

V gene TRBV7-2 combines with J gene TRBJ2-3; D gene ambiguous. The CDR3 loop spans 15 amino acids. Germline V gene lookup returns CDR1 SGHTA and CDR2 FQGNSA. Trimming took 1 base from V and 0 from J, leaving 8 bases between them. CDR3 in DNA: TGTGCCAGCAGCTTAGTCCCGCGGAGCACAGATACGCAGTATTTT. Translated: CASSLVPRSTDTQYF.

This clonotype has a handful of counts. One base away lies a much larger clone, so this may be a sequencing read error. The chain has TRBV6-5 and TRBJ1-6; D call uncertain. This CDR3 is 12 amino acids long. CDR1 MNHEY and CDR2 SVGAGI come from the germline V gene. This CDR3 is CAGSFNNSPLHF. The DNA of the CDR3 is TGTGCCGGCAGTTTTAACAATTCACCCCTCCACTTT.

The chain carries TRBV11-2 and TRBJ1-4; D not certain. Germline CDR1 SGHAT, CDR2 FQNNGV. Trimming removed 7 bases from V and 7 bases from J, with 13 bases in between. The CDR3 covers 13 residues. CDR3 sequence (DNA): TGTGCCAGCACCGAGCCGAGTACTGAAAAACTGTTTTTT. It specifies CASTEPSTEKLFF.

The chain carries TRBV20-1 and TRBJ1-1, with 12 nucleotides matching TRBD1. Germline CDR1 reads DFQATT; CDR2 reads SNEGSKA (reference sequence). CDR3 length equals 13 residues. The V gene end was trimmed by 3 bases and the J gene end by 11 bases; junction bases not matched to a gene: 7. The CDR3 coding sequence is TGCAGTGCTAGGAGGGGGACAGGGGGCTTGGCTTTCTTT. Protein product: CSARRGTGGLAFF.

The chain recombines TRBV7-2 with TRBJ2-3; 10 nucleotides align to TRBD2. The germline gives CDR1 SGHTA, CDR2 FQGNSA. The CDR3 extends over 15 amino acids. V shed 11 bases, J shed 0 bases, and the junction held 8 bases outside the gene matches. The DNA of the CDR3 is TGTGCCGGTTCAGGACTAGCGGTTAGCACAGATACGCAGTATTTT. Encoded protein: CAGSGLAVSTDTQYF.

The chain recombines TRBV20-1 with TRBJ2-7; 7 positions agree with TRBD1. The CDR3 sequence is 13 residues long. Germline loops: CDR1 DFQATT, CDR2 SNEGSKA (reference sequence). With V trimmed by 7 bases and J by 1 base, 7 bases remained unmatched. The CDR3 protein is CSVVSGQSYEQYF. The CDR3 region has the DNA TGCAGTGTCGTGTCGGGACAGTCCTACGAGCAGTACTTC.

This clonotype was seen only a few times. The V gene is TRBV29-1, the J gene TRBJ1-1; no firm D call. The CDR3 is made up of 13 amino acids. Trimming left V 1 base short and J 3 bases short, with 9 bases between. Germline CDR1 reads SQVTM; CDR2 reads ANQGSEA. The DNA for the CDR3 is TGCAGCGTTGAAGCTCTGAGGGACACTGAAGCTTTCTTT. Residues: CSVEALRDTEAFF.

This chain links TRBV4-3 with TRBJ2-7; maybe TRBD1 (5 bases). CDR3 length: 15 residues. In germline, CDR1 is LGHNA, CDR2 YSLEER. V was cut by 0 bases and J by 3 bases, with 12 bases left in between. CDR3 in DNA: TGCGCCAGCAGCCAAGAAACAGGATTATACTACGAGCAGTACTTC. Its protein product is CASSQETGLYYEQYF.